This T cell receptor (beta chain) comes out of a study of OX40 agonist ivuxolimab in advanced cancers. Notes on the research overall: Ivuxolimab was a fully human IgG2 agonistic monoclonal antibody targeting the costimulatory receptor OX40 (CD134). Intravenous ivuxolimab was administered to patients every 2 weeks at six dose levels: 0.01, 0.1, 0.3, 1.5, 3 and 10 mg/kg. Among the roughly 54 dose-escalation patients, around 19 had hepatocellular carcinoma, 15 melanoma, 9 renal cell carcinoma and 9 head and neck cancer. A male proportion of approximately 83% and a mean age of about 60 years, ranging from roughly 23 to 85, were recorded for the dose-escalation cohort. Prior anti-PD-1, anti-PD-L1 or anti-CTLA-4 therapy was permitted, and approximately 40% of dose-escalation patients had received checkpoint inhibitors. Three dose-escalation patients achieved partial responses, one with hepatocellular carcinoma and two with cutaneous melanoma. The purpose of peripheral TCRbeta sequencing was to test whether ivuxolimab changed TCR sequence diversity and led to clonal T-cell expansion. The paper covers the monotherapy dose-escalation part of the phase I ivuxolimab trial, which included N of about 56 patients.

In regard to this clone: There is no known antigen for this receptor. No much larger clonotype is one base removed from it; base qualities were not supplied.

The investigation overall reported the following: After ivuxolimab, expanded clones were on average more numerous among CD8+ T cells than among CD4+ T cells. Low levels of normalized T-cell clonal expansion were also seen in some nonresponding patients. The antigen specificity of the peripheral T cells that underwent clonal expansion was not determined. Clonal expansion of both CD4+ and CD8+ blood T cells was observed from baseline to week 6 at doses 0.1 to 3.0 mg/kg. Partial responders in the 0.1-3.0 mg/kg groups had among the lowest normalized peripheral clonal expansion, especially among CD8+ T cells.

Genomic DNA was isolated from the sorted cells so that the TCRbeta CDR3 region could be sequenced. The immunoSEQ Assay was used for sequencing of TCRbeta CDR3 regions. Not all clones reach the TCRdb copy of this immuneACCESS table, which keeps in-frame sequences only. Checked studies attribute under half of the gap to unresolved V genes and leave the rest unexplained. The sample profile shows tens of thousands of clones; approximately 86% of them were found once. The ten largest clones capture around 14% of the sample. Patients with a history of autoimmune disease or receiving systemic immunosuppression were excluded from the trial. Peripheral blood for TCR sequencing was collected from all dose cohorts at baseline, on cycle 4 day 1, and on cycle 7 day 1. Samples came from an open-label, multicenter, first-in-human phase I dose-escalation trial of ivuxolimab. Adults with locally advanced or metastatic head and neck squamous cell, hepatocellular, melanoma or renal cell carcinoma were enrolled in the trial. CD4+ and CD8+ T cells were sorted separately from peripheral blood before TCR sequencing.

The CDR3 has 13 amino acids, counting the end cysteine and phenylalanine. Only the CDR3 DNA is retained, 39 bases long and in frame from the first base. CDR1 MNHNS and CDR2 SASEGT were looked up in the germline V gene. Cut back by 3 bases and 8 bases, the V and J ends lie 11 bases apart. The TCR originated in an adult with an advanced solid tumor such as melanoma, head and neck, liver or kidney cancer. The chain employs TRBV6-1 and TRBJ2-1; confidence is insufficient to name the D gene. The source material was CD4+ or CD8+ T cells sorted from blood, sampled in a trial of the OX40 agonist ivuxolimab. The base sequence is TGTGCCAGCAGTGATTGGCAGTTTTATGAGCAGTTCTTC. Its protein reads: CASSDWQFYEQFF.